The 20 T cell receptor beta chains reported below all come from one sample, sequenced in a study of cytomegalovirus exposure and HLA in healthy donors. PCR used 60 Vbeta primers and 13 Jbeta primers. The data were produced by immunoSEQ multiplex PCR, yet TCRdb's version contains in-frame clones alone and is incomplete. The data hold 130,000 or so clones, with around two thirds observed a single time. The specimen was PBMCs. All receptors come from a woman aged 40 to 50 in good health and CMV-seronegative.

The V and J genes are TRBV2 and TRBJ2-3; 14 bases are a match to TRBD2. The V gene's germline CDR1 is SNHLY and CDR2 FYNNEI. Trimming at V came to 4 bases and at J to 4 bases, leaving 4 bases not matched to a gene. The CDR3 sequence is 16 residues long. CDR3 sequence (DNA): TGTGCCAGCAGTGGGACTAGCGGGGGGCGGGCAGATACGCAGTATTTT. This codes for CASSGTSGGRADTQYF.

Of note for this clone: Within the sample, other DNA sequences also encode this same CDR3. The chain uses TRBV5-4 and TRBJ1-6; D may be TRBD1 (5 bases). The CDR3 runs to 13 residues. Germline V CDR1 and CDR2: SGHNT, YYREEE (reference sequence). V was cut by 0 bases and J by 15 bases, with 13 bases left in between. The CDR3 sequence is CASSLATGHVLHF. In nucleotides, the CDR3 is TGTGCCAGCAGCTTGGCCACAGGACACGTCCTCCACTTT.

The chain has TRBV30 and TRBJ1-5, with 7 positions matching TRBD1. The length of the CDR3 is 11 residues. V shed 5 bases and J 5 bases; nucleotides not matched to a gene: 0. Germline V gives CDR1 GTSNPN, CDR2 SVGIG (reference sequence). The CDR3 bases are TGTGCCTGGGGACAGGATCAGCCCCAGCATTTT. Amino acids: CAWGQDQPQHF. Together with reference TRBV30 and TRBJ1-5, the CDR3 gives the full variable domain: SQTIHQWPATLVQPVGSPLSLECTVEGTSNPNLYWYRQAAGRGLQLLFYSVGIGQISSEVPQNLSASRPQDRQFILSSKKLLLSDSGFYLCAWGQDQPQHFGDGTRLSIL.

The chain combines TRBV6-5 with TRBJ2-6, with 8 bases that match TRBD1. V shed 4 bases, J shed 4 bases, and the junction held 3 bases outside the gene matches. Germline V gene sequence: CDR1 MNHEY, CDR2 SVGAGI. The CDR3 runs 15 residues. The CDR3 region is CASSSQGAGANVLTF. The DNA of the CDR3 is TGTGCCAGCAGTTCCCAGGGGGCCGGGGCCAACGTCCTGACTTTC.

The chain combines TRBV27 with TRBJ1-5, with 9 nucleotides matching TRBD1. The CDR3 is made up of 16 amino acids. The germline CDR1 and CDR2 sequences are MNHEY and SMNVEV (reference sequence). With 5 bases clipped from V and 4 bases from J, the junction kept 9 bases outside the gene matches. The CDR3 here is CASSQYPGTGNQPQHF. The DNA for the CDR3 is TGTGCCAGCAGTCAATATCCCGGGACAGGGAATCAGCCCCAGCATTTT.

The chain carries TRBV7-3 and TRBJ1-1, with D hard to call. This CDR3 has 14 amino acids. Trimming left V 5 bases short and J 6 bases short, with 16 bases between. Germline V gene sequence: CDR1 SGHTA, CDR2 FQGTGA. CDR3 loop: CASSPTFLGPEAFF. In nucleotides, the CDR3 is TGTGCCAGCAGCCCCACTTTCCTGGGCCCTGAAGCTTTCTTT.

The chain couples TRBV10-3 to TRBJ1-2; TRBD1 might be the D (6 bases). V lost 7 bases and J lost 1, with 7 bases in between. The CDR3 sequence is 12 residues long. CDR1 and CDR2 (germline): ENHRY, SYGVKD. CDR3 in DNA: TGTGCCATCACACAGGGTAACTATGGCTACACCTTC. Protein sequence: CAITQGNYGYTF.

The chain employs TRBV11-2 and TRBJ2-2, with TRBD1 identical over 8 bases. The CDR3 runs to 15 residues. CDR1 and CDR2 from the germline V gene are SGHAT and FQNNGV. The V and J ends lost 5 bases and 3 bases, in that order; junction bases with no gene match: 5. In nucleotides, the CDR3 is TGTGCCAGCAGCCCGGACAGGGAGGACACCGGGGAGCTGTTTTTT. It is translated as CASSPDREDTGELFF.

The V call is TRBV12-5, the J call TRBJ1-2, with D perhaps matching TRBD1 (6 bases). Trimming shortened V by 2 bases and J by 14 bases, and 18 bases separated the two germline ends. The CDR3 is made up of 13 amino acids. CDR1 is LGHNT and CDR2 is FRNRAP in the germline V gene. CDR3 sequence (DNA): TGTGCTAGTGGTTTGCTCCCCGGACAGTCTGAAACCTTC. Translating gives CASGLLPGQSETF.

This clone appeared a few times. V and J are TRBV30 and TRBJ1-1, with a possible D match to TRBD1 (5 bases). Trimming took 0 bases from V and 4 from J, leaving 21 bases between them. CDR3 length: 17 residues. Germline CDR1 is GTSNPN and CDR2 is SVGIG (reference sequence). CDR3 amino acids: CAWSVPWAGPSVTEAFF. The CDR3 bases are TGTGCCTGGAGTGTACCTTGGGCAGGGCCTAGCGTCACTGAAGCTTTCTTT.

This chain links TRBV28 with TRBJ2-5; 7 bases align to TRBD2. V dropped 6 bases and J dropped 3; count of bases not matched to a gene: 7. The CDR3 runs to 14 residues. Germline V gene sequence: CDR1 MDHEN, CDR2 SYDVKM. CDR3 in DNA: TGTGCCAGCAGAACGGGGGGACGGAAAGAGACCCAGTACTTC. Translating it yields CASRTGGRKETQYF. The whole variable domain, filled in from reference TRBV28 and TRBJ2-5, reads DVKVTQSSRYLVKRTGEKVFLECVQDMDHENMFWYRQDPGLGLRLIYFSYDVKMKEKGDIPEGYSVSREKKERFSLILESASTNQTSMYLCASRTGGRKETQYFGPGTRLLVL.

This clone was counted a few times. J is TRBJ2-3 and V is TRBV5-1; 8 nucleotides agree with TRBD2. CDR3 length equals 13 residues. From germline, CDR1 is SGHRS and CDR2 YFSETQ. V was clipped by 5 bases and J by 5 bases; unmatched bases: 4. The DNA for the CDR3 is TGCGCCAGCAGTGTGCGGGGGGAAGATACGCAGTATTTT. This translates into CASSVRGEDTQYF.

V gene TRBV5-1 combines with J gene TRBJ1-2, with a weak D call TRBD1 (6 bases). V was clipped by 3 bases and J by 3 bases, with 12 bases between them. The CDR3 runs to 14 residues. CDR1 and CDR2 from the germline V gene are SGHRS and YFSETQ. CDR3 DNA sequence: TGCGCCAGCAGCTACAGGGAGTCAGACTATGGCTACACCTTC. This gives the protein CASSYRESDYGYTF.

J is TRBJ1-1 and V is TRBV5-5; 7 bases map to TRBD1. Germline V gene lookup returns CDR1 SGHKS and CDR2 YYEKEE (reference sequence). CDR3 length: 15 amino acids. Trimming cost V 4 bases and J 7 bases; bases outside gene matches: 13. The CDR3: CASSKTGPKGGEAFF. DNA for the CDR3: TGTGCCAGCAGCAAGACAGGGCCCAAGGGGGGTGAAGCTTTCTTT.

The chain joins TRBV10-3 to TRBJ1-2; 7 bases agree with TRBD1. The CDR3 loop spans 16 amino acids. The V segment lost 0 bases and the J segment 1 base; nucleotides outside the gene matches: 5. Germline V gene lookup returns CDR1 ENHRY and CDR2 SYGVKD. The CDR3 region is CAISESGQLINYGYTF. CDR3 nucleotide sequence: TGTGCCATCAGTGAGTCGGGACAGCTTATTAACTATGGCTACACCTTC.

J is TRBJ2-7 and V is TRBV27, with 7 positions matching TRBD1. Germline CDR1 is MNHEY and CDR2 is SMNVEV (reference sequence). V gave up 3 bases and J gave up 2 bases; unmatched junction bases: 4. CDR3 length: 14 amino acids. Here the CDR3 reads CASSLDRKTYEQYF. CDR3 bases: TGTGCCAGCAGTTTGGACAGGAAAACCTACGAGCAGTACTTC.

The gene calls are TRBV7-3 and TRBJ1-1; a possible D gene is TRBD1 (5 bases). The CDR3 has 15 residues. Trimming cost V 4 bases and J 4 bases, with 16 bases left between them. Looked up from germline, CDR1 is SGHTA and CDR2 is FQGTGA. CDR3 amino acids: CASSSGWGGTTEAFF. Written as DNA, the CDR3 is TGTGCCAGCAGCTCAGGGTGGGGAGGGACCACTGAAGCTTTCTTT.

The chain couples TRBV2 to TRBJ2-5; the D gene is possibly TRBD1 (5 bases). The J call is in doubt because the DNA end fits TRBJ2-7 better. The CDR3 length is 15 residues. Germline V lookup: CDR1 SNHLY, CDR2 FYNNEI. The CDR3 bases are TGTGCCAGCAGGACTGGGGCAGGGTTATTCTACGAGCAGTACTTC. As protein: CASRTGAGLFYEQYF.

The chain employs TRBV7-8 and TRBJ1-1; TRBD1 aligns across 10 bases. V lost 1 base, J lost 1 base, and 0 bases stayed unmatched. The CDR3 loop spans 15 amino acids. Germline V CDR1 and CDR2: SGHVS, FQNEAQ. The CDR3 protein is CASSLGTGGNTEAFF. The CDR3 DNA reads as TGTGCCAGCAGCTTAGGGACAGGGGGGAACACTGAAGCTTTCTTT.

This chain uses TRBV11-1 with TRBJ2-3; 8 nucleotides align to TRBD1. J lost 2 bases, V lost 4 bases, and 5 bases had no gene match. Germline V gives CDR1 SGHAT, CDR2 FQDESV (reference sequence). This CDR3 region has 15 residues. In DNA, the CDR3 is TGTGCCAGCAGCTCAGGGACAGGAGCCACAGATACGCAGTATTTT. This codes for CASSSGTGATDTQYF.